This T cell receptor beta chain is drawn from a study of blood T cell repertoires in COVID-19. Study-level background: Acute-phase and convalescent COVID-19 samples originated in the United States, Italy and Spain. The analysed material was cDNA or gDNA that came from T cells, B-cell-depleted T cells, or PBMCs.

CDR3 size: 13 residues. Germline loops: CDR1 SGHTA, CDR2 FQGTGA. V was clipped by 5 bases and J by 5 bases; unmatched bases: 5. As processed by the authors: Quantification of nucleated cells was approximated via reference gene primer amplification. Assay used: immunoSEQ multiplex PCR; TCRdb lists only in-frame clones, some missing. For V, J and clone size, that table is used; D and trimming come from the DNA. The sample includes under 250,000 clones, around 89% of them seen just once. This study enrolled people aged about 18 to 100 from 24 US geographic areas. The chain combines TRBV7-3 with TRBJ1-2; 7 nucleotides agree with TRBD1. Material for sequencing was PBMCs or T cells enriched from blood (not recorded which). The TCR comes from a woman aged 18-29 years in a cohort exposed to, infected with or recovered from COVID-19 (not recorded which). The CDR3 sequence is CASSPTGQYGYTF. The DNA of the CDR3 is TGTGCCAGCAGCCCGACAGGGCAATATGGCTACACCTTC.